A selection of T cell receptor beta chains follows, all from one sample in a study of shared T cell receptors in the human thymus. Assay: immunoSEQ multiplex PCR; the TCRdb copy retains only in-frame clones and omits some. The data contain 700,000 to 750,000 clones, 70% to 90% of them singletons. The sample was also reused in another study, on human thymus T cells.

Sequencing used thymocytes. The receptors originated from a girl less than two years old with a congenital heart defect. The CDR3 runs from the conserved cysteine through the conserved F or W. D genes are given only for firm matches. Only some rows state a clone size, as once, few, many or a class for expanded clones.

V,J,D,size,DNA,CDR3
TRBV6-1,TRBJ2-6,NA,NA,TGTGCCAGCAGTGAAGTAGAAACGGGTTCTGGGGCCAACGTCCTGACTTTC,CASSEVETGSGANVLTF
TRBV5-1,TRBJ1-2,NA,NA,TGCGCCAGCAGCCCCGATGTTTATCGGGGCTATGGCTACACCTTC,CASSPDVYRGYGYTF
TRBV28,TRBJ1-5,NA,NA,TGTGCCAGCAGTTTGGTGGGGCGCGGTCAGCCCCAGCATTTT,CASSLVGRGQPQHF
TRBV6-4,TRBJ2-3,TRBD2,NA,TGTGCCAGCAGTGAGACTAGCGGGGGGGTCGATACGCAGTATTTT,CASSETSGGVDTQYF
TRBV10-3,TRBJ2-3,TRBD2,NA,TGTGCCATCAGCGGAGCGGGGGCCACAGATACGCAGTATTTT,CAISGAGATDTQYF
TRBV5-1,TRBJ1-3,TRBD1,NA,TGCGCCAGCAGCTGGGGACAGATTTCTGGAAACACCATATATTTT,CASSWGQISGNTIYF
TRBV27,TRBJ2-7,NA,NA,TGTGCCAGCAGTTTCACACCTAGTACAGGCCTCTTCCCCTACGAGCAGTACTTC,CASSFTPSTGLFPYEQYF
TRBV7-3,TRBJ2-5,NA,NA,TGTGCCAGCAGCTCGACTTTTTTAGAGACCCAGTACTTC,CASSSTFLETQYF
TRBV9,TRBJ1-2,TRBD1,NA,TGTGCCAGCAGCGTAGAACTGATCCCGTGTAGGGGGCAGTTGGGTGGCTACACCTTC,CASSVELIPCRGQLGGYTF
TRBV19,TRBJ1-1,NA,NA,TGTGCCAGTAAACCCCCGGGGGGGGGAGGGGACACTGAAGCTTTCTTT,CASKPPGGGGDTEAFF
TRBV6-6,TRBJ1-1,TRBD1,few,TGTGCCAGCAGTGGACGCGGGACAGGCACTGAAGCTTTCTTT,CASSGRGTGTEAFF
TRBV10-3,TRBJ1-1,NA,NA,TGTGCCATCAGAGAGTCCCCGGACTCTCGGCCTATGAACACTGAAGCTTTCTTT,CAIRESPDSRPMNTEAFF
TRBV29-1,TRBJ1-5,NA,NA,TGCAGCGTTGTCGGGGGGGACAATCAGCCCCAGCATTTT,CSVVGGDNQPQHF
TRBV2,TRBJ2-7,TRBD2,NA,TGTGCCAGCAGGAAACCGGGACTAGCGGAATACGAGCAGTACTTC,CASRKPGLAEYEQYF
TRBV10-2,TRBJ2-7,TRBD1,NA,TGCGCCAGCAGTGAGTCGACAGGGGTCCACGAGCAGTACTTC,CASSESTGVHEQYF
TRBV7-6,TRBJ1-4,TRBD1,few,TGTGCCAGCAGCCCTAGGGACAGGGGTGCTAATGAAAAACTGTTTTTT,CASSPRDRGANEKLFF
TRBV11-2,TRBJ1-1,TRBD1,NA,TGTGCCAGCAGCTTAGGGTCCGGACAGGGGGTTGGCACTGAAGCTTTCTTT,CASSLGSGQGVGTEAFF
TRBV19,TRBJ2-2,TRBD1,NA,TGTGCCAGTACCCGGGACAGGGATCTCGACACCGGGGAGCTGTTTTTT,CASTRDRDLDTGELFF
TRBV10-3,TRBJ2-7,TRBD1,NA,TGTGCCATCAGTGGACAGGGGGGATTCTACGAGCAGTACTTC,CAISGQGGFYEQYF
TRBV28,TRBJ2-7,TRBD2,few,TGTGCCAGCAGTTTTCGCTCTAGCGGCACGGGGGGGGAATACGAGCAGTACTTC,CASSFRSSGTGGEYEQYF
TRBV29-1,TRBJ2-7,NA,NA,TGCAGCGTTGAAGATCACGGGGGCGAGCAGTACTTC,CSVEDHGGEQYF
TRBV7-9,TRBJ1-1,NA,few,TGTGCCAGCAGCTTGTCTGGTGGCGCTTTCTTT,CASSLSGGAFF
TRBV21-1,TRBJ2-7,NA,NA,TGTGCCAGCAGCGACAGGAGCTCCTACGAGCAGTACTTC,CASSDRSSYEQYF
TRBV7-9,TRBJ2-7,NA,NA,TGTGCCAGCAGCCCCCACCCACCGGCGGACGAGCAGTACTTC,CASSPHPPADEQYF
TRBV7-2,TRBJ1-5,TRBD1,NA,TGTGCCAGCAGCCGACGACAGGGTTACTCACAGCCCCAGCATTTT,CASSRRQGYSQPQHF
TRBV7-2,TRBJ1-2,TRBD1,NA,TGTGCCAGCAGCTTAGGGCAGGGGGGTTATGGCTACACCTTC,CASSLGQGGYGYTF
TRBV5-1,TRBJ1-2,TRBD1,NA,TGCGCCAGCAGCATTCCCGGGACAGGGCATGGCTACACCTTC,CASSIPGTGHGYTF